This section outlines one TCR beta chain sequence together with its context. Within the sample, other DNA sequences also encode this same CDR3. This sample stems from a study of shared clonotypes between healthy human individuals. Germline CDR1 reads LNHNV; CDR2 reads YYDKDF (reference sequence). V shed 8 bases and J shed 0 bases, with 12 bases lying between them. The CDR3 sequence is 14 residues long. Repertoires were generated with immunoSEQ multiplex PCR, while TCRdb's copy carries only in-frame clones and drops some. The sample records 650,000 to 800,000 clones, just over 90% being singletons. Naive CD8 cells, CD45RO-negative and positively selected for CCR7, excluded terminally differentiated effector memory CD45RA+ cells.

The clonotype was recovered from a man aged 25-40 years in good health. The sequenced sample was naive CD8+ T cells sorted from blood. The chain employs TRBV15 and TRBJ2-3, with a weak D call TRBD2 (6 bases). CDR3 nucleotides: TGTGCCACCGGAGGAGGGGCGAGCACAGATACGCAGTATTTT. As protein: CATGGGASTDTQYF.